This T cell receptor (beta chain) emerged from a study of T cell repertoires in cytomegalovirus infection. The wider study: Public TCR beta signatures marked donors with CMV infection and the matching HLA.

This clonotype was picked up many times. One entry per CDR3 protein, called by TCRdb with MiXCR from the reads. The profile shows 480,000 or so distinct CDR3 sequences, around 11% of them singletons. This CDR3 is 18 amino acids long. The germline CDR1 and CDR2 sequences are MNHNY and SVGAGI (reference sequence). V lost 4 bases and J 1 base, leaving 23 bases between the germline ends. This clonotype originated in a human donor in good health (CMV status not recorded). Some clones in this sample may be carry-over from other donors' samples. The chain is built from TRBV6-6 and TRBJ2-7, with D perhaps matching TRBD1 (6 bases). Specimen: PBMCs. The CDR3 protein is CASSSLSRGGRGSYEQYF. Here the CDR3 DNA reads TGTGCCAGCAGTTCCCTTTCTAGAGGGGGTCGTGGGTCCTACGAGCAGTACTTC.